This T cell receptor (beta chain) was captured by sequencing in a study of blood T cell repertoires in COVID-19. Looking at the study overall: Spain, Italy and the United States supplied samples that represented acute and convalescent COVID-19. PBMCs, B-cell-depleted T cells, or T cells provided the cDNA or gDNA that made up the material.

Those enrolled, adults aged about 18 to 95 years, came from about two dozen US areas. Donors were grouped by their self-reported clinical history. TCRdb keeps only in-frame clones here, not all; method: immunoSEQ multiplex PCR. This table holds roughly 250,000 clones, around 82% found once. The CDR3 runs to 15 residues. Germline CDR1 and CDR2: PRHDT and FYEKMQ (reference sequence). The V and J ends lost 3 bases and 0 bases respectively, with 11 bases between them. This chain uses TRBV13 with TRBJ1-1, with a tentative D call TRBD1 (5 bases). The TCR originated in a woman in her thirties or forties who had been exposed to COVID-19. Sequencing input: PBMCs or T cells enriched from blood (not recorded which). CDR3 amino acids: CASSLGLPLNTEAFF. CDR3 nucleotide sequence: TGTGCCAGCAGCTTGGGGCTTCCCCTGAACACTGAAGCTTTCTTT.